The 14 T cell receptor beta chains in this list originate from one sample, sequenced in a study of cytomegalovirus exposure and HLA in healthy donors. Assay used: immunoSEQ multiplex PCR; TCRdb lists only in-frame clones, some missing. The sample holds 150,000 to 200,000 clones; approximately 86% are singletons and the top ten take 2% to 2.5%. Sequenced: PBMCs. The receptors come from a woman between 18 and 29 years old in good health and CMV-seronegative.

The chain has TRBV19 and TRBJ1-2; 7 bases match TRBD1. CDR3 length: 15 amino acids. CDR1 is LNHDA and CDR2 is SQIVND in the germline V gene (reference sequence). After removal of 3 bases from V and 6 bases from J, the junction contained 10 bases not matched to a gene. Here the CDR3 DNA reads TGTGCCAGTAGTATCACAGGGGATCCTAGTAATGGCTACACCTTC. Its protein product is CASSITGDPSNGYTF.

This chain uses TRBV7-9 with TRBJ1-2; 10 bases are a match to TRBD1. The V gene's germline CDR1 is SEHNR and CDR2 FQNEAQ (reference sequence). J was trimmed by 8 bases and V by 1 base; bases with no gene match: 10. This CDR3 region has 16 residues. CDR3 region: CASSLGSEGQGSGYTF. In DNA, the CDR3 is TGTGCCAGCAGCTTAGGGAGTGAGGGACAGGGGAGCGGCTACACCTTC.

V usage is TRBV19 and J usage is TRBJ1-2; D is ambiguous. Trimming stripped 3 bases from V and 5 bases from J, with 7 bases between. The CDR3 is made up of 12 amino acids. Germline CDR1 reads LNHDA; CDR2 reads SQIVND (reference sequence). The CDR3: CASSISLYGYTF. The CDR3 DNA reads TGTGCCAGTAGTATTTCCCTATATGGCTACACCTTC. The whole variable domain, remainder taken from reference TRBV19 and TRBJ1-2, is DGGITQSPKYLFRKEGQNVTLSCEQNLNHDAMYWYRQDPGQGLRLIYYSQIVNDFQKGDIAEGYSVSREKKESFPLTVTSAQKNPTAFYLCASSISLYGYTFGSGTRLTVV.

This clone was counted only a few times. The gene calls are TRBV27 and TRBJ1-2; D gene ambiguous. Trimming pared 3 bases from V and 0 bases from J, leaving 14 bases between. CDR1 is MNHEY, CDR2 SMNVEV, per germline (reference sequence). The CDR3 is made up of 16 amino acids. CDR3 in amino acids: CASSLGSQSPNYGYTF. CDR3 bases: TGTGCCAGCAGTTTGGGCAGCCAATCCCCTAACTATGGCTACACCTTC.

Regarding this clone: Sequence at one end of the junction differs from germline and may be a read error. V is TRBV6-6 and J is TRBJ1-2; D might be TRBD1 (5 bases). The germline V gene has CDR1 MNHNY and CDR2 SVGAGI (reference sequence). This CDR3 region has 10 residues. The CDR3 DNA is TGTGCCAGCGGAAGTACGGACGGACACTTC. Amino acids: CASGSTDGHF.

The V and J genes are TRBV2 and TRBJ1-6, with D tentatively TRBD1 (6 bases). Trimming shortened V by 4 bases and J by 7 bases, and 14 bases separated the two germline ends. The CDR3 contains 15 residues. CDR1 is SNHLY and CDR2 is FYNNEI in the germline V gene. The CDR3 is CASSVWHRENSPLHF. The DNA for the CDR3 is TGTGCCAGCAGTGTATGGCACAGGGAAAATTCACCCCTCCACTTT.

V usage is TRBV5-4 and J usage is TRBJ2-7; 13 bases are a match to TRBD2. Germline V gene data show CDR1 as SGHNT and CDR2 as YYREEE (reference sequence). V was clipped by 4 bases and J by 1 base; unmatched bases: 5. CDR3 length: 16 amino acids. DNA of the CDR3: TGTGCCAGCAGCCCCGGACTAGCGGGGGCTTCCTACGAGCAGTACTTC. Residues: CASSPGLAGASYEQYF.

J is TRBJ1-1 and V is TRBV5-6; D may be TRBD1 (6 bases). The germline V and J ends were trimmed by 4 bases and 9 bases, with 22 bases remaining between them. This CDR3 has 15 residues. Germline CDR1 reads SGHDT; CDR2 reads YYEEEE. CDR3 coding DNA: TGTGCCAGCAGCCCCCAGACAGGTAATACGGTGCAAGCTTTCTTT. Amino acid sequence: CASSPQTGNTVQAFF. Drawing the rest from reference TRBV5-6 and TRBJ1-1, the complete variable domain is DAGVTQSPTHLIKTRGQQVTLRCSPKSGHDTVSWYQQALGQGPQFIFQYYEEEERQRGNFPDRFSGHQFPNYSSELNVNALLLGDSALYLCASSPQTGNTVQAFFGQGTRLTVV.

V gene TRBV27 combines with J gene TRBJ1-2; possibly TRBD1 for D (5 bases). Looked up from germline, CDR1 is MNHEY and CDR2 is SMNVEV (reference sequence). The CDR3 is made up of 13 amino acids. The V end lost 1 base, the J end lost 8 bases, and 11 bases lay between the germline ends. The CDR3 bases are TGTGCCAGCAGTTTATTAGGGGCTGAGGGCTACACCTTC. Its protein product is CASSLLGAEGYTF.

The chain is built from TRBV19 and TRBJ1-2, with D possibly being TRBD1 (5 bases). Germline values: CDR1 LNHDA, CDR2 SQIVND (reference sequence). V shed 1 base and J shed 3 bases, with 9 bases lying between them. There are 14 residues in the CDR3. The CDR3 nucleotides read TGTGCCAGTAGTATAGTCACAGGAGACTATGGCTACACCTTC. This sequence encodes CASSIVTGDYGYTF.

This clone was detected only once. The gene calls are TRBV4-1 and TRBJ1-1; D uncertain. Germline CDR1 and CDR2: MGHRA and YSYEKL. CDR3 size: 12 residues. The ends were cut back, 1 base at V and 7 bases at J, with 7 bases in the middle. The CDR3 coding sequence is TGCGCCAGCAGCCAAGGGCGGCTTGAAGCTTTCTTT. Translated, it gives CASSQGRLEAFF.

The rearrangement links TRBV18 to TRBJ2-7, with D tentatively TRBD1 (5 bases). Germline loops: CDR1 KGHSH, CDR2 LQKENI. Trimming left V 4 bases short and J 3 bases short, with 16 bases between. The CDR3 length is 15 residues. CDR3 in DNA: TGTGCCAGCTCACACCCAGACAGTTACTTCTACGAGCAGTACTTC. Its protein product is CASSHPDSYFYEQYF.

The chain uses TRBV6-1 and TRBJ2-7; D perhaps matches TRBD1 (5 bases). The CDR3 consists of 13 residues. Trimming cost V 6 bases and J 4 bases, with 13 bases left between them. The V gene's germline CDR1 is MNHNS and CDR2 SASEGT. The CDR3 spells CASRTAAFYEQYF. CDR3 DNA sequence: TGTGCCAGCAGGACAGCAGCATTTTACGAGCAGTACTTC.

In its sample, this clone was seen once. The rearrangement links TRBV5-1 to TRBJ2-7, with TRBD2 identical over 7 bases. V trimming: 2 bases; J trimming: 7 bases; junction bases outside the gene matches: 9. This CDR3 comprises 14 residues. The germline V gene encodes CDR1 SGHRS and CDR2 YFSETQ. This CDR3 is CASSFLAEMGEQYF. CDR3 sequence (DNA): TGCGCCAGCAGCTTTCTAGCGGAAATGGGGGAGCAGTACTTC.